This TCR beta chain was found in a study of shared clonotypes between healthy human individuals. Clones were sequenced by immunoSEQ multiplex PCR, and TCRdb holds only the in-frame ones, with some missing. The table shows more than 2,000,000 clones, with 80% to 95% occurring only once. CDR3 size: 13 residues. The V gene end was trimmed by 8 bases and the J gene end by 5 bases; junction bases not matched to a gene: 8. Germline loops: CDR1 MNHEY, CDR2 SMNVEV (reference sequence). Sequencing used naive CD4+ T cells from PBMCs. The subset is: CD45RA+ positively selected. The chain has TRBV27 and TRBJ2-5; the match to TRBD1 covers 7 bases. The sequence was obtained from a young man in good health. Some clones in this sample may be carry-over from other donors' samples. The CDR3 loop is CASADRVGETQYF. DNA of the CDR3: TGTGCCAGCGCCGACAGGGTTGGGGAGACCCAGTACTTC.